The present T cell receptor beta chain was sequenced within a study of T cells after yellow fever vaccination. Of note for this clonotype: What it binds is unknown.

TCR cDNA, made by 5'RACE template switching, carried an added universal primer site and UMIs. Each CDR3 protein gets one entry after TCRdb re-called the 5' RACE reads with MiXCR. The sample gives 500,000 to 650,000 distinct CDR3 sequences, roughly 14% of which show up once; more than 13% is in the top ten. Overall study findings and caveats: Abundant clonotypes from the bulk population could have been carried over as contaminants into FACS-sorted repertoires. The study re-detected most primary-vaccination clones after the booster (96% CD4, roughly 88% CD8).

V was pared by 6 bases and J by 4 bases, with 12 bases between. CDR1 and CDR2 from the germline V gene are MNHEY and SVGEGT. The CDR3 is 13 residues long. The sample here was PBMCs, taken on the day of the yellow fever booster vaccination. The clonotype originates from a man aged 25-45 years who received the YFV17D yellow fever vaccine. V usage is TRBV6-2 or TRBV6-3 and J usage is TRBJ1-1; D might be TRBD1 (5 bases). The CDR3 nucleotides are TGTGCCAGCAGCTTTACGGGGACCACTGAAGCTTTCTTT. Protein: CASSFTGTTEAFF.